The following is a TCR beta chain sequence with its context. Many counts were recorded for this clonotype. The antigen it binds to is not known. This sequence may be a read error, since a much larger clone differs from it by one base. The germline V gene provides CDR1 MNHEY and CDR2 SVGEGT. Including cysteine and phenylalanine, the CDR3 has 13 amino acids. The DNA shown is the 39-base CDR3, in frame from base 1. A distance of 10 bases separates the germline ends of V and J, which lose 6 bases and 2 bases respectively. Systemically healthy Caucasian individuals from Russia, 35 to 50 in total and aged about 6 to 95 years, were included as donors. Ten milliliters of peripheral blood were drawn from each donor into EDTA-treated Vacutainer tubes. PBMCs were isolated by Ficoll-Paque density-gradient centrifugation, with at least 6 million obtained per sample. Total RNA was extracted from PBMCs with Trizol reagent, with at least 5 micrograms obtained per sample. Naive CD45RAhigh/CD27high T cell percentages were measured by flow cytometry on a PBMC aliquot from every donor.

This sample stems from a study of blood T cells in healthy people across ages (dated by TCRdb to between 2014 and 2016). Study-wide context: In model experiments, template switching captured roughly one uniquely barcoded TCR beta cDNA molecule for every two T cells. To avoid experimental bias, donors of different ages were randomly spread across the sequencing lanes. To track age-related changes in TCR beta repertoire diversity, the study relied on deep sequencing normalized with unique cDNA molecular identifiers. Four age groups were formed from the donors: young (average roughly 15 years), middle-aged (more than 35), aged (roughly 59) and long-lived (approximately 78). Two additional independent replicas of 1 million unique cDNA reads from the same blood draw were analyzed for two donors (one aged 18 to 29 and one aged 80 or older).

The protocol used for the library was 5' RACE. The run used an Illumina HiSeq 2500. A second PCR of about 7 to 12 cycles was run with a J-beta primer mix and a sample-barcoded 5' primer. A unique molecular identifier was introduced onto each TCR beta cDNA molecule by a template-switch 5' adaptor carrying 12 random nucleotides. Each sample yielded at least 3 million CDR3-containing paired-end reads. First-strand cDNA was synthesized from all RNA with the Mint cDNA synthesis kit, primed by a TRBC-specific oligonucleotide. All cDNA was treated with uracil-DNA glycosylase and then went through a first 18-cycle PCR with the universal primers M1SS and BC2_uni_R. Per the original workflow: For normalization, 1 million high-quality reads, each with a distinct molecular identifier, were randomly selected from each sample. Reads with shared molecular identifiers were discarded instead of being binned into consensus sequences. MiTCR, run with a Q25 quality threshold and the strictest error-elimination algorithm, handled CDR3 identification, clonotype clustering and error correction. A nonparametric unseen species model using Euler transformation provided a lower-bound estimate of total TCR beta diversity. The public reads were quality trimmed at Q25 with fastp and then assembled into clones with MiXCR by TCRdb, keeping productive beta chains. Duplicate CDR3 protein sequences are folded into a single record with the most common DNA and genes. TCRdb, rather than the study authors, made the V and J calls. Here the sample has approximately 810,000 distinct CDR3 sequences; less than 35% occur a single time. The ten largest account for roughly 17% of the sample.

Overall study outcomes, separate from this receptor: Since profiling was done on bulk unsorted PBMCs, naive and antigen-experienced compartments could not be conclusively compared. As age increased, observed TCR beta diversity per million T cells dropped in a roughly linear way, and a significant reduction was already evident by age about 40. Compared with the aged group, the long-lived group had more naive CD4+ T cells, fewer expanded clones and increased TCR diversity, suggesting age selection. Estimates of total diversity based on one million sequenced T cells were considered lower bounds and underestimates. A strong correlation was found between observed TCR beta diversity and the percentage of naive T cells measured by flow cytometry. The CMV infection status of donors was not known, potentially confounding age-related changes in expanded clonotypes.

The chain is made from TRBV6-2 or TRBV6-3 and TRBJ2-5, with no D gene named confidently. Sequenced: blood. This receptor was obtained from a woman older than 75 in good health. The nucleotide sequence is TGTGCCAGCAGGTTCGGCTTGCAAGAGACCCAGTACTTC. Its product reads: CASRFGLQETQYF.